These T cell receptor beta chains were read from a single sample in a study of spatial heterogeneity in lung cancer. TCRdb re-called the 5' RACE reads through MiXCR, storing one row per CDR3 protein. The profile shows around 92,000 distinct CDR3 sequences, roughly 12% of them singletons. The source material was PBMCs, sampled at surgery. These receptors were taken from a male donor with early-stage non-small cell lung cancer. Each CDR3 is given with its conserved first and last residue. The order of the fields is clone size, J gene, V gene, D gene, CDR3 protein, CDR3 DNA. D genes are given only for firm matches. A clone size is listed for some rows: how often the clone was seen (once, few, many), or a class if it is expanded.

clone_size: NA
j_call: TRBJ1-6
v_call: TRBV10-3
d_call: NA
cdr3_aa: CTISENSVSQNNSPLHF
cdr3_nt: TGTACCATCAGTGAAAATTCGGTCTCTCAAAATAATTCACCCCTCCACTTT

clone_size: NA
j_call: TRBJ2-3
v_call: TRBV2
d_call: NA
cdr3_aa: CASSVLDTQYF
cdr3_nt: TGTGCCAGCAGTGTTTTAGATACGCAGTATTTT

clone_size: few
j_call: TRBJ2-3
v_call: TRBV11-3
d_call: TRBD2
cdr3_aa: CASSLAGTSVGDTQYF
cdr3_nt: TGTGCCAGCAGCTTAGCCGGGACTAGCGTCGGAGATACGCAGTATTTT

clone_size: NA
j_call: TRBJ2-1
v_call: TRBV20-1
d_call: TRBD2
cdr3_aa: CSARPSGLSYNEQFF
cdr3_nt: TGCAGTGCTAGACCTAGCGGCCTCTCCTACAATGAGCAGTTCTTC

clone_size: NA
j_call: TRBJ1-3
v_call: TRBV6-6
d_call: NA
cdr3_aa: CASSYGRRNSGNTIYF
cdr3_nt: TGTGCCAGCAGTTACGGGCGTCGGAACTCTGGAAACACCATATATTTT

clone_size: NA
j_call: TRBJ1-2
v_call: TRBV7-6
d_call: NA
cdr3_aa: CASSLGTSYGYTF
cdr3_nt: TGTGCCAGCAGCTTAGGGACCAGCTATGGCTACACCTTC

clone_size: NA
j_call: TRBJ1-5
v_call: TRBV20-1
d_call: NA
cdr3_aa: CSASGQSNQPQHF
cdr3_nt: TGCAGTGCTAGTGGACAGTCGAATCAGCCCCAGCATTTT

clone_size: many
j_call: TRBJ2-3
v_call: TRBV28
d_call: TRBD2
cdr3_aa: CASSFIRGEPDTQYF
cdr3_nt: TGTGCCAGCAGTTTCATACGGGGGGAGCCCGATACGCAGTATTTT

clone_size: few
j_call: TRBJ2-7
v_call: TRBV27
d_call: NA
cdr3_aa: CASSLSSAASYEQYF
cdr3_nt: TGTGCCAGCAGTTTATCGTCCGCCGCTTCCTACGAGCAGTACTTC

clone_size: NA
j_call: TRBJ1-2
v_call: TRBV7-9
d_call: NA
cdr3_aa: CASSPSWDSGYTF
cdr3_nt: TGTGCCAGCAGCCCTAGCTGGGATTCTGGCTACACCTTC

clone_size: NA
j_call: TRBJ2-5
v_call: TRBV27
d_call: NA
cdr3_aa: CASSLSRGKQETQYF
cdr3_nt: TGTGCCAGCAGTTTATCGAGGGGGAAACAAGAGACCCAGTACTTC

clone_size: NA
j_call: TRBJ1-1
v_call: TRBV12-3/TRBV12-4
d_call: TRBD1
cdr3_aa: CASRRQGMNTEAFF
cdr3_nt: TGTGCCAGCAGAAGACAGGGGATGAACACTGAAGCTTTCTTT

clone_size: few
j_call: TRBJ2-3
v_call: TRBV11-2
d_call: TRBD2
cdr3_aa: CASSLGPGGDTQYF
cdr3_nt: TGTGCCAGCAGCTTAGGGCCGGGGGGGGATACGCAGTATTTT

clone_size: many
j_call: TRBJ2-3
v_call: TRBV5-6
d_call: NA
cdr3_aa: CASSWFMTDTQYF
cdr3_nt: TGTGCCAGCAGCTGGTTTATGACAGATACGCAGTATTTT

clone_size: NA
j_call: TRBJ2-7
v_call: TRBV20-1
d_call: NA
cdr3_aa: CSARAAERASYEQYF
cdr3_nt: TGCAGTGCTAGAGCGGCTGAGCGGGCCTCCTACGAGCAGTACTTC

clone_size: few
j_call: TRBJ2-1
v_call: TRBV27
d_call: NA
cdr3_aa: CASSSGTWYNEQFF
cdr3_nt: TGTGCCAGCAGTTCAGGGACATGGTACAATGAGCAGTTCTTC

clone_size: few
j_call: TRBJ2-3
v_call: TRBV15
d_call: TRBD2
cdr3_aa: CATSTISSGDTDTQYF
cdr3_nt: TGTGCCACCAGCACAATATCTAGCGGGGACACAGATACGCAGTATTTT

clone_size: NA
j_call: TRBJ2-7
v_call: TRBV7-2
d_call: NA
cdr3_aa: CASSFLVETTEQYF
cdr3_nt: TGTGCCAGCAGCTTCTTGGTGGAGACTACGGAGCAGTACTTC

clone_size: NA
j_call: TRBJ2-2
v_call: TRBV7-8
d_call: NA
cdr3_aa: CASSLVGRGTGELFF
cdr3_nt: TGTGCCAGCAGCTTAGTAGGAAGGGGCACCGGGGAGCTGTTTTTT

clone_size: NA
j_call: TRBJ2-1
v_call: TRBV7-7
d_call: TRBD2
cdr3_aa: CASSLWTSSNEQFF
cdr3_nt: TGTGCTAGCAGCTTATGGACTAGTTCAAATGAGCAGTTCTTC

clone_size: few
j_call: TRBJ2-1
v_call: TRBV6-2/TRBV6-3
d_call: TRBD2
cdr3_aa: CASSSLAGDSYNEQFF
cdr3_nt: TGTGCCAGCAGTTCATTAGCGGGGGATTCCTACAATGAGCAGTTCTTC

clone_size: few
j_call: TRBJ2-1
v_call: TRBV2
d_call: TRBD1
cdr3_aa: CASSLQGAYEQFF
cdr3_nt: TGTGCCAGCAGTCTTCAGGGGGCGTATGAGCAGTTCTTC

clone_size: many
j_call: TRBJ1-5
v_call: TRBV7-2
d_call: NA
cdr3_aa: CASSWGASNQPQHF
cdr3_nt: TGTGCCAGCAGCTGGGGGGCTAGCAATCAGCCCCAGCATTTT

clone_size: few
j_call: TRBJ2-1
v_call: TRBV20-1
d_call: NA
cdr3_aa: CSAQGGGVEEQFF
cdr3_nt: TGCAGCGCCCAGGGGGGGGGCGTGGAAGAGCAGTTCTTC

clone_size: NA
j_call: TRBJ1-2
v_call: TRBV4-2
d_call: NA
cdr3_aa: CASRDRLEGYTF
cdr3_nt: TGTGCCAGCAGGGATCGACTGGAGGGCTACACCTTC

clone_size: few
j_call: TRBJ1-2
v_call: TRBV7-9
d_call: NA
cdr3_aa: CASSLEGVNYGYTF
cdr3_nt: TGTGCCAGCAGCTTAGAGGGGGTTAACTATGGCTACACCTTC

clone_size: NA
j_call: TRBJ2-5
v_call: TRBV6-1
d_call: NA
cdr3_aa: CASSVTEQETQYF
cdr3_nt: TGTGCCAGCAGTGTCACAGAGCAAGAGACCCAGTACTTC

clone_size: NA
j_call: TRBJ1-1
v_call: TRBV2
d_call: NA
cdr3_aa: CASTINPGDMNTEAFF
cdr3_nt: TGTGCCAGCACTATAAACCCAGGGGACATGAACACTGAAGCTTTCTTT

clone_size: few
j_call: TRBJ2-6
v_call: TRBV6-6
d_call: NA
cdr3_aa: CASKDPGGTGANVLTF
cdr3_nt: TGTGCCAGCAAGGATCCAGGGGGGACTGGGGCCAACGTCCTGACTTTC

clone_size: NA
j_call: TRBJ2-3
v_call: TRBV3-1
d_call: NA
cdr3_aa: CASSQETITDTQYF
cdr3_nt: TGTGCCAGCAGCCAAGAGACAATCACAGATACGCAGTATTTT

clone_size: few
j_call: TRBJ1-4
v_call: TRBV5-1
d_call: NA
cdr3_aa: CASSPPTATNEKLFF
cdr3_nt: TGCGCCAGCAGCCCCCCGACAGCAACTAATGAAAAACTGTTTTTT

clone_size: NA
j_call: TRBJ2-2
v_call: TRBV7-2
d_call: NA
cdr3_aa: CASSLDRAGELFF
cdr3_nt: TGTGCCAGCAGCTTAGACAGGGCCGGGGAGCTGTTTTTT

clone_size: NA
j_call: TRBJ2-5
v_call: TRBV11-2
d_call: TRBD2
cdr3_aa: CASSKAGVQETQYF
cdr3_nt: TGTGCCAGCAGCAAAGCGGGAGTACAAGAGACCCAGTACTTC

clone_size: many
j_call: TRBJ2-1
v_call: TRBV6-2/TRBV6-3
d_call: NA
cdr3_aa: CASSYSGDREQFF
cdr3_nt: TGTGCCAGCAGTTATTCGGGGGATCGCGAGCAGTTCTTC

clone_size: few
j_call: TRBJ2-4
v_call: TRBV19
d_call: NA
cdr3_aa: CASSIGNIQYF
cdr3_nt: TGTGCCAGTAGTATCGGAAACATTCAGTACTTC

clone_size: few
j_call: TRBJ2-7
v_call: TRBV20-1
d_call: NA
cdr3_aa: CSATPPRGAEQYF
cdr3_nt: TGCAGTGCTACGCCCCCGAGGGGGGCTGAGCAGTACTTC

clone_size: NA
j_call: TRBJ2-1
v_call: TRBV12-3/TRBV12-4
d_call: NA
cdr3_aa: CASSPGTTDEQFF
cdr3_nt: TGTGCCAGCAGTCCCGGGACGACGGATGAGCAGTTCTTC

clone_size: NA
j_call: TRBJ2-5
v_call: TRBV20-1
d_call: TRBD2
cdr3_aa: CSAPRGSGKKETQYF
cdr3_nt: TGCAGTGCTCCCAGGGGTAGCGGGAAAAAAGAGACCCAGTACTTC

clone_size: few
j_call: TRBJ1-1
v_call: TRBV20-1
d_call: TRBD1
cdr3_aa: CSAPGQMNTEAFF
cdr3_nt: TGCAGTGCCCCGGGACAGATGAACACTGAAGCTTTCTTT

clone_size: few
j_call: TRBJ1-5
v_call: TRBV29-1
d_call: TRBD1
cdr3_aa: CSAVTGVGQPQHF
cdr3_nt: TGCAGCGCCGTGACAGGGGTAGGGCAGCCCCAGCATTTT

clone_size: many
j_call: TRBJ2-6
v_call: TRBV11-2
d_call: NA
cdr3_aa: CASSPDRLSLPSGANVLTF
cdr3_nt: TGTGCCAGCAGCCCCGACAGGTTATCACTTCCCTCTGGGGCCAACGTCCTGACTTTC

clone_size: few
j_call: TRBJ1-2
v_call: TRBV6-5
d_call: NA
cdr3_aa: CASSQIKWDGYTF
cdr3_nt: TGTGCCAGCAGTCAAATTAAGTGGGATGGCTACACCTTC

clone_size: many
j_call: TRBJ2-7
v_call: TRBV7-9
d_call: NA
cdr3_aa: CASSYFSGASYEQYF
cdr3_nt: TGTGCCAGCAGCTATTTTAGCGGAGCTTCCTACGAGCAGTACTTC

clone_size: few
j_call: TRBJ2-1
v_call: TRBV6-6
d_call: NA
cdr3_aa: CASSYDEKGNEQFF
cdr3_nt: TGTGCCAGCAGTTATGACGAAAAGGGAAATGAGCAGTTCTTC

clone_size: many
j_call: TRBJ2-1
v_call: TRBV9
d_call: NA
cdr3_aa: CASSVSLGSYNEQFF
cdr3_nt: TGTGCCAGCAGCGTATCCCTAGGGTCCTACAATGAGCAGTTCTTC

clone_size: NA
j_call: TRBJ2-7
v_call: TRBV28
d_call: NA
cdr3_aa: CASSIPWGHEQYF
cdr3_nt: TGTGCCAGCAGTATACCCTGGGGGCACGAGCAGTACTTC

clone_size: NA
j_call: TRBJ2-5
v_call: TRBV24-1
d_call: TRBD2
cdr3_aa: CATSDGTSGYQKTQYF
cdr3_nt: TGTGCCACCAGTGATGGGACTAGCGGGTACCAAAAGACCCAGTACTTC

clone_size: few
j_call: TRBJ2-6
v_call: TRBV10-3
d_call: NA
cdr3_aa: CAIRGTDRNSGANVLTF
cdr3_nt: TGTGCCATCAGAGGTACCGACAGGAACTCTGGGGCCAACGTCCTGACTTTC

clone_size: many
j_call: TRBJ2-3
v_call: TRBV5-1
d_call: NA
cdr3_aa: CASSLFVRESTDTQYF
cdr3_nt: TGCGCCAGCAGCTTGTTCGTCCGTGAGAGCACAGATACGCAGTATTTT

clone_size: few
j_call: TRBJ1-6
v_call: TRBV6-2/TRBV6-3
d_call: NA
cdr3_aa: CASSDPTKPLHF
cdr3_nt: TGTGCCAGCAGTGACCCGACCAAACCCCTCCACTTT

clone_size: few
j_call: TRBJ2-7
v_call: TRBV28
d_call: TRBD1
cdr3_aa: CASSSLDRENYEQYF
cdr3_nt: TGTGCCAGCAGTTCCTTGGACAGGGAGAACTACGAGCAGTACTTC

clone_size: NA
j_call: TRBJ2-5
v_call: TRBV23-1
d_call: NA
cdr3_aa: CAGEDWYQETQYF
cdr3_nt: TGCGCCGGTGAAGACTGGTACCAAGAGACCCAGTACTTC

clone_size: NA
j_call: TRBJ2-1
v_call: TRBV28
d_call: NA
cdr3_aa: CASSSPGPPAEQFF
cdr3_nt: TGTGCCAGCAGTTCCCCGGGACCACCCGCTGAGCAGTTCTTC

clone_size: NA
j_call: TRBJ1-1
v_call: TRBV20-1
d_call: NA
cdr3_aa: CSARGAMNTEAFF
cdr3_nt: TGCAGTGCTAGGGGGGCCATGAACACTGAAGCTTTCTTT